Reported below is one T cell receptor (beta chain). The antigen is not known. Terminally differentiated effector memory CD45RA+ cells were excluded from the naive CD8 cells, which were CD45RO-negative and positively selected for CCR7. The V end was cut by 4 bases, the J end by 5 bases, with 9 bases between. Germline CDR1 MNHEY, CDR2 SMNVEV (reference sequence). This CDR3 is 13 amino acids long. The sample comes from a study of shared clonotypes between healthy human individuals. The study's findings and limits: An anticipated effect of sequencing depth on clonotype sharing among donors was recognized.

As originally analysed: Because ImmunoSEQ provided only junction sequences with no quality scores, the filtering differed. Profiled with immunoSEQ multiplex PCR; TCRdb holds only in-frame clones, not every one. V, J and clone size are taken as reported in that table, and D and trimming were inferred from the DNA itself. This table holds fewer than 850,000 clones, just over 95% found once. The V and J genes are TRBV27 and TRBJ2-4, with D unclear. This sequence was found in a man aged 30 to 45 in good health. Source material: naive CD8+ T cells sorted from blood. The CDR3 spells CASSSGRENIQYF. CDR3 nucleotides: TGTGCCAGCAGTTCCGGGCGCGAAAACATTCAGTACTTC.